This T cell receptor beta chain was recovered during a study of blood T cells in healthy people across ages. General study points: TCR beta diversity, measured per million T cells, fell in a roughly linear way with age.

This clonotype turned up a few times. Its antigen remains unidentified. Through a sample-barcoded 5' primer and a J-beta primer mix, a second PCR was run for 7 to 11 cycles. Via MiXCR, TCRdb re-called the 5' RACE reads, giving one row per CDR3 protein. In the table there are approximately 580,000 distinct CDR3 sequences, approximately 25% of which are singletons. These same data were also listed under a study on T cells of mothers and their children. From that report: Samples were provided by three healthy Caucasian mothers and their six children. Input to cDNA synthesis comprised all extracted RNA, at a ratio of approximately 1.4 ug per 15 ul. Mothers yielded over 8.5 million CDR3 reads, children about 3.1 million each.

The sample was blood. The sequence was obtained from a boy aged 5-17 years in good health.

The CDR3 is CSGLTKTGAGELFF. The CDR3 bases are TGCAGCGGGTTAACAAAAACAGGGGCCGGGGAGCTGTTTTTT. This chain links TRBV29-1 with TRBJ2-2; 7 nucleotides match TRBD1. CDR1 is SQVTM and CDR2 is ANQGSEA in the germline V gene. V was pared by 7 bases and J by 6 bases, with 11 bases of the junction left unmatched. The CDR3 has 14 amino acids.